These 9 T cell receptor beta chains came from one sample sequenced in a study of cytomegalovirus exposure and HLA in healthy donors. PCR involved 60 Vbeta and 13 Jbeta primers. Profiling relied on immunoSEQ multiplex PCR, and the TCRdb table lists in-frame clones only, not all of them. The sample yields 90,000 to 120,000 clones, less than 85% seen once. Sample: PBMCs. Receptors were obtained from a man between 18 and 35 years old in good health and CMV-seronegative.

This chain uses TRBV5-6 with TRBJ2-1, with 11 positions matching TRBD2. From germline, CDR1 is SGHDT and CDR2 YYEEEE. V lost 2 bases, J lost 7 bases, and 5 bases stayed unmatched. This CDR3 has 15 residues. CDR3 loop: CASSLGTSGRNEQFF. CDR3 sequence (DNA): TGTGCCAGCAGCTTAGGGACTAGCGGCCGGAATGAGCAGTTCTTC.

The CDR3 is CASSPFPGQQETQYF. The CDR3 DNA sequence: TGTGCCAGCAGCCCCTTCCCGGGACAGCAAGAGACCCAGTACTTC. This chain joins TRBV4-2 and TRBJ2-5; 7 nucleotides align to TRBD1. Per germline, CDR1 LGHNA and CDR2 YNFKEQ. With 4 bases clipped from V and 2 bases from J, the junction kept 7 bases outside the gene matches. This CDR3 has 15 residues.

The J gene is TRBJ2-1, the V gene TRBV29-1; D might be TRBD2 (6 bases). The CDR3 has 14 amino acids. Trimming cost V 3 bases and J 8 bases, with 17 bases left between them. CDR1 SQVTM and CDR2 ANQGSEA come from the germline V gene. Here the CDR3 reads CSVDVHGPGDEQFF. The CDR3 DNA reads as TGCAGCGTTGACGTTCATGGACCGGGGGATGAGCAGTTCTTC.

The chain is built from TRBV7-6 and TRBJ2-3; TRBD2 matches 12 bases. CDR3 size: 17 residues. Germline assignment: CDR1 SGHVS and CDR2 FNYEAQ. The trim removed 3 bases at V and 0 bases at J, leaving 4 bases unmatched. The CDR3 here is CASSLTSGGLSTDTQYF. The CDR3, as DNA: TGTGCCAGCAGCTTGACTAGCGGGGGCCTTAGCACAGATACGCAGTATTTT.

The CDR3 spells CASSVHSNQPQHF. The CDR3 DNA follows: TGTGCCAGCAGTGTTCATAGCAATCAGCCCCAGCATTTT. J is TRBJ1-5 and V is TRBV6-1; no definite D call. V lost 4 bases and J lost 0, with 4 bases in between. The CDR3 totals 13 residues. Germline V lookup: CDR1 MNHNS, CDR2 SASEGT.

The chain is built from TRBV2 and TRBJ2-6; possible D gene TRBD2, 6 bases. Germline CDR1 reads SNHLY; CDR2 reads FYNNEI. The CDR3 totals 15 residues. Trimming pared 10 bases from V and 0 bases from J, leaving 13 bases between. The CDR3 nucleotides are TGTGCCATCCCAGGAGGGTCCTCTGGGGCCAACGTCCTGACTTTC. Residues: CAIPGGSSGANVLTF.

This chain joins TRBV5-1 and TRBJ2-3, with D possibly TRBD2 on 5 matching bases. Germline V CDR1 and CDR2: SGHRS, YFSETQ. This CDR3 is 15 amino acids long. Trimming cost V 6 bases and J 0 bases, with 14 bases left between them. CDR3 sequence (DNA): TGCGCCAGCAAACCGACGGGAAGGAGCACAGATACGCAGTATTTT. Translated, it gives CASKPTGRSTDTQYF.

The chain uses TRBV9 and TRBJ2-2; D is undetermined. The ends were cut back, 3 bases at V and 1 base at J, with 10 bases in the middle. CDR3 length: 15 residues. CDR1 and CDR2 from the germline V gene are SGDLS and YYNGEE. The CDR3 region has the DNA TGTGCCAGCAGCGCCTCTACCGAGAACACCGGGGAGCTGTTTTTT. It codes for CASSASTENTGELFF. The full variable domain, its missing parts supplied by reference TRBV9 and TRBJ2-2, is DSGVTQTPKHLITATGQRVTLRCSPRSGDLSVYWYQQSLDQGLQFLIQYYNGEERAKGNILERFSAQQFPDLHSELNLSSLELGDSALYFCASSASTENTGELFFGEGSRLTVL.

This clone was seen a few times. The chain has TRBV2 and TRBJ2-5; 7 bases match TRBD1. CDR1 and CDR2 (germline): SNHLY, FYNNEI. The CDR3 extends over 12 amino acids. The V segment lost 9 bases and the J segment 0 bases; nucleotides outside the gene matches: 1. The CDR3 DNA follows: TGTGCCAGTGACAGGGACCAAGAGACCCAGTACTTC. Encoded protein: CASDRDQETQYF.